These T cell receptor beta chains were read from a single sample in a study of T cells in Graves' hyperthyroidism and ophthalmopathy. TCRdb reanalysed the multiplex PCR reads using MiXCR and keeps one entry per CDR3 protein. This table has 330,000 or so distinct CDR3 sequences, 15% to 20% appearing once. The sample consisted of blood. Receptors originate from a man aged 50 or older with Graves' ophthalmopathy. The CDR3 runs from the conserved cysteine through the conserved F or W. D genes are given only for firm matches. Size is stated for part of the rows, as once, few or many counts, or as a class when the clone is expanded.

v_gene: TRBV27; d_gene: TRBD2; j_gene: TRBJ2-1; abundance: few; CDR3aa: CASCRPREVGNEQFF; CDR3nt: TGTGCCAGCTGTAGACCGCGGGAGGTGGGAAATGAGCAGTTCTTC
v_gene: TRBV5-1; d_gene: .; j_gene: TRBJ2-7; abundance: many; CDR3aa: CASSSGRTLSYEQYF; CDR3nt: TGCGCCAGCAGCTCCGGGCGGACCCTCTCCTACGAGCAGTACTTC
v_gene: TRBV6-1; d_gene: TRBD1; j_gene: TRBJ2-6; abundance: few; CDR3aa: CASSYRGLAGANVLTF; CDR3nt: TGTGCCAGCAGTTACAGGGGGCTGGCTGGGGCCAACGTCCTGACTTTC
v_gene: TRBV28; d_gene: TRBD1; j_gene: TRBJ1-4; abundance: many; CDR3aa: CASIAGTVGEKLFF; CDR3nt: TGTGCCAGCATCGCCGGGACAGTTGGTGAAAAACTGTTTTTT
v_gene: TRBV27; d_gene: .; j_gene: TRBJ2-1; abundance: many; CDR3aa: CASSFQGLEQFF; CDR3nt: TGTGCCAGCAGTTTTCAGGGCCTTGAGCAGTTCTTC
v_gene: TRBV28; d_gene: TRBD2; j_gene: TRBJ2-1; abundance: few; CDR3aa: CASSDTSGRAGEQFF; CDR3nt: TGTGCCAGCAGTGACACTAGCGGGAGGGCCGGTGAGCAGTTCTTC
v_gene: TRBV19; d_gene: TRBD1; j_gene: TRBJ2-7; abundance: .; CDR3aa: CASSVSTGGAFYEQYF; CDR3nt: TGTGCCAGTAGTGTCTCGACAGGGGGCGCGTTCTACGAGCAGTACTTC
v_gene: TRBV7-9; d_gene: .; j_gene: TRBJ2-7; abundance: many; CDR3aa: CASSLDQVSPYEQYF; CDR3nt: TGTGCCAGCAGCTTAGATCAGGTGTCACCCTACGAGCAGTACTTC
v_gene: TRBV24-1; d_gene: .; j_gene: TRBJ2-7; abundance: .; CDR3aa: CATSDEGVYEQYF; CDR3nt: TGTGCCACCAGTGACGAAGGGGTCTACGAGCAGTACTTC
v_gene: TRBV28; d_gene: TRBD2; j_gene: TRBJ2-3; abundance: .; CDR3aa: CASSQAGVWADTQYF; CDR3nt: TGTGCCAGCAGTCAAGCGGGAGTATGGGCAGATACGCAGTATTTT
v_gene: TRBV4-1; d_gene: .; j_gene: TRBJ1-2; abundance: .; CDR3aa: CASSPTARTNYGYTF; CDR3nt: TGCGCCAGCAGCCCCACGGCCCGGACGAACTATGGCTACACCTTC
v_gene: TRBV14; d_gene: .; j_gene: TRBJ2-7; abundance: .; CDR3aa: CASSQGTLSSYEQYF; CDR3nt: TGTGCCAGCAGCCAAGGGACTCTCAGCTCCTACGAGCAGTACTTC
v_gene: TRBV19; d_gene: .; j_gene: TRBJ2-7; abundance: .; CDR3aa: CASSDPTGKAYEQYF; CDR3nt: TGTGCCAGTAGTGACCCTACAGGGAAAGCCTACGAGCAGTACTTC
v_gene: TRBV20-1; d_gene: TRBD1; j_gene: TRBJ1-2; abundance: many; CDR3aa: CSASEWGQDYGYTF; CDR3nt: TGCAGTGCTAGCGAATGGGGACAGGACTATGGCTACACCTTC
v_gene: TRBV28; d_gene: .; j_gene: TRBJ2-1; abundance: many; CDR3aa: CASSPRRGSYNEQFF; CDR3nt: TGTGCCAGCAGTCCCCGGAGGGGCTCCTACAATGAGCAGTTCTTC
v_gene: TRBV28; d_gene: .; j_gene: TRBJ2-7; abundance: few; CDR3aa: CASSPLGQQYF; CDR3nt: TGTGCCAGCAGTCCCCTTGGGCAGCAGTACTTC
v_gene: TRBV5-1; d_gene: TRBD1; j_gene: TRBJ2-4; abundance: many; CDR3aa: CASSPGTGGGIQYF; CDR3nt: TGCGCCAGCAGCCCCGGGACAGGTGGGGGCATTCAGTACTTC
v_gene: TRBV27; d_gene: TRBD1; j_gene: TRBJ2-7; abundance: few; CDR3aa: CASSPRGISYEQYF; CDR3nt: TGTGCCAGCAGCCCCAGGGGGATCTCTTACGAGCAGTACTTC
v_gene: TRBV6-1; d_gene: .; j_gene: TRBJ2-7; abundance: .; CDR3aa: CASAPYSYEQYF; CDR3nt: TGTGCCAGCGCCCCTTACTCCTACGAGCAGTACTTC
v_gene: TRBV11-2; d_gene: .; j_gene: TRBJ2-7; abundance: many; CDR3aa: CASSLVSYEQYF; CDR3nt: TGTGCCAGCAGCTTAGTGAGCTACGAGCAGTACTTC
v_gene: TRBV6-1; d_gene: .; j_gene: TRBJ2-7; abundance: .; CDR3aa: CASSGTVRDEQYF; CDR3nt: TGTGCCAGCAGCGGAACCGTCAGGGACGAGCAGTACTTC
v_gene: TRBV11-2; d_gene: .; j_gene: TRBJ2-7; abundance: many; CDR3aa: CASSLLQTYEQYF; CDR3nt: TGTGCCAGCAGCTTATTACAGACCTACGAGCAGTACTTC
v_gene: TRBV7-9; d_gene: .; j_gene: TRBJ1-2; abundance: few; CDR3aa: CASKSSGTGTYGYTF; CDR3nt: TGTGCCAGCAAATCCTCCGGGACGGGGACCTATGGCTACACCTTC
v_gene: TRBV28; d_gene: .; j_gene: TRBJ1-3; abundance: many; CDR3aa: CASSPPRELRNTIYF; CDR3nt: TGTGCCAGCAGTCCTCCGAGGGAATTGAGAAACACCATATATTTT
v_gene: TRBV9; d_gene: .; j_gene: TRBJ2-3; abundance: .; CDR3aa: CASSPWNGTDTQYF; CDR3nt: TGTGCCAGCAGCCCCTGGAACGGTACAGATACGCAGTATTTT
v_gene: TRBV10-3; d_gene: .; j_gene: TRBJ1-5; abundance: many; CDR3aa: CAISARQDYQPQHF; CDR3nt: TGTGCCATCAGTGCTCGGCAGGATTATCAGCCCCAGCATTTT
v_gene: TRBV10-3; d_gene: TRBD1; j_gene: TRBJ2-2; abundance: .; CDR3aa: CAISTGQQNTGELFF; CDR3nt: TGTGCCATCAGTACGGGACAGCAGAACACCGGGGAGCTGTTTTTT
v_gene: TRBV6-1; d_gene: TRBD1; j_gene: TRBJ1-5; abundance: few; CDR3aa: CASTGTGLYSNQPQHF; CDR3nt: TGTGCCAGCACTGGGACAGGACTTTATAGCAATCAGCCCCAGCATTTT
v_gene: TRBV5-1; d_gene: TRBD1; j_gene: TRBJ1-2; abundance: few; CDR3aa: CASSPGQGANYGYTF; CDR3nt: TGCGCCAGCAGCCCGGGACAGGGGGCGAACTATGGCTACACCTTC
v_gene: TRBV12-3/TRBV12-4; d_gene: .; j_gene: TRBJ1-2; abundance: many; CDR3aa: CASSFRLTGNYGYTF; CDR3nt: TGTGCCAGCAGTTTTCGGTTAACAGGGAACTATGGCTACACCTTC
v_gene: TRBV2; d_gene: TRBD1; j_gene: TRBJ2-1; abundance: many; CDR3aa: CASSGQGSYNEQFF; CDR3nt: TGTGCCAGCAGCGGACAGGGGTCCTACAATGAGCAGTTCTTC
v_gene: TRBV6-2/TRBV6-3; d_gene: .; j_gene: TRBJ1-5; abundance: few; CDR3aa: CASSYGGGHNNQPQHF; CDR3nt: TGTGCCAGCAGTTACGGAGGGGGGCATAACAATCAGCCCCAGCATTTT
v_gene: TRBV9; d_gene: TRBD2; j_gene: TRBJ2-3; abundance: .; CDR3aa: CASSSSSAGENTDTQYF; CDR3nt: TGTGCCAGCAGCTCCTCATCGGCGGGGGAGAACACAGATACGCAGTATTTT
v_gene: TRBV28; d_gene: TRBD2; j_gene: TRBJ2-3; abundance: many; CDR3aa: CASSRTSGRLTDTQYF; CDR3nt: TGTGCCAGCAGTCGGACTAGCGGGAGGCTTACAGATACGCAGTATTTT
v_gene: TRBV6-5; d_gene: .; j_gene: TRBJ1-5; abundance: few; CDR3aa: CASSFRQGNQPQHF; CDR3nt: TGTGCCAGCAGTTTTCGACAGGGCAATCAGCCCCAGCATTTT
v_gene: TRBV6-1; d_gene: .; j_gene: TRBJ2-7; abundance: few; CDR3aa: CASSEVQEQYF; CDR3nt: TGTGCCAGCAGTGAAGTCCAGGAGCAGTACTTC
v_gene: TRBV7-2; d_gene: .; j_gene: TRBJ1-1; abundance: .; CDR3aa: CASSLDGGGTEAFF; CDR3nt: TGTGCCAGCAGCTTAGATGGTGGGGGCACTGAAGCTTTCTTT
v_gene: TRBV2; d_gene: TRBD2; j_gene: TRBJ2-3; abundance: many; CDR3aa: CASTLAGRGDTQYF; CDR3nt: TGTGCCAGCACATTGGCGGGGAGGGGAGATACGCAGTATTTT
v_gene: TRBV7-9; d_gene: .; j_gene: TRBJ2-7; abundance: many; CDR3aa: CASSRSSYYEQYF; CDR3nt: TGTGCCAGCAGCCGCTCATCGTACTACGAGCAGTACTTC
v_gene: TRBV12-3/TRBV12-4; d_gene: TRBD1; j_gene: TRBJ2-3; abundance: many; CDR3aa: CASSPTGAPDTQYF; CDR3nt: TGTGCCAGCAGTCCGACAGGGGCCCCAGATACGCAGTATTTT
v_gene: TRBV7-2; d_gene: .; j_gene: TRBJ2-3; abundance: many; CDR3aa: CASSHPPLGRWSDTQYF; CDR3nt: TGTGCCAGCAGCCACCCCCCCCTGGGGAGGTGGTCAGATACGCAGTATTTT
v_gene: TRBV20-1; d_gene: TRBD1; j_gene: TRBJ1-5; abundance: .; CDR3aa: CSASGDSRNQPQHF; CDR3nt: TGCAGTGCTTCTGGGGACAGCCGCAATCAGCCCCAGCATTTT